The rows below give T cell receptor beta chains drawn from one sample of a study of cytomegalovirus exposure and HLA in healthy donors. Clones were sequenced by immunoSEQ multiplex PCR, and TCRdb holds only the in-frame ones, with some missing. The repertoire holds around 240,000 clones, with about 81% as singletons. The sample taken for sequencing was PBMCs. Receptors originate from a woman aged 40 to 55 in good health and CMV-seropositive. Both conserved end residues are part of each CDR3. D genes are given only for firm matches. Rows give clone size only sometimes, using once, few, many, or a class for an expanded clone.

abundance: -
v_gene: TRBV5-3
d_gene: TRBD2
j_gene: TRBJ2-2
CDR3nt: TGTGCCAGAAGCGCCCGAGGTGGACTAGCGGGAAATCGAAACACCGGGGAGCTGTTTTTT
CDR3aa: CARSARGGLAGNRNTGELFF

abundance: few
v_gene: TRBV7-3
d_gene: TRBD1
j_gene: TRBJ1-1
CDR3nt: TGTGCCAGCAGCTTGGGACAGGGGTCAAAGGAAGCTTTCTTT
CDR3aa: CASSLGQGSKEAFF

abundance: -
v_gene: TRBV7-9
d_gene: -
j_gene: TRBJ1-2
CDR3nt: TGTGCCAGCAGCTTAGGAGAGGGCCACTATGGCTACACCTTC
CDR3aa: CASSLGEGHYGYTF

abundance: -
v_gene: TRBV5-1
d_gene: TRBD1
j_gene: TRBJ2-1
CDR3nt: TGCGCCAGCAGCTTCTACGGGACAGGGACCTTCAATGAGCAGTTCTTC
CDR3aa: CASSFYGTGTFNEQFF

abundance: -
v_gene: TRBV7-9
d_gene: -
j_gene: TRBJ1-1
CDR3nt: TGTGCCAGCAGCTTAGCCGGAGGGGCGGCGGGAGCGGAAGCTTTCTTT
CDR3aa: CASSLAGGAAGAEAFF

abundance: -
v_gene: TRBV5-5
d_gene: TRBD1
j_gene: TRBJ2-7
CDR3nt: TGTGCCAGCAGCGGCCCCGGGACAGGAGGGTTC
CDR3aa: CASSGPGTGGF

abundance: few
v_gene: TRBV7-9
d_gene: -
j_gene: TRBJ1-2
CDR3nt: TGTGCCAGCAGCTTCCCAGGGGACTATGGCTACACCTTC
CDR3aa: CASSFPGDYGYTF

abundance: -
v_gene: TRBV20-1
d_gene: -
j_gene: TRBJ2-7
CDR3nt: TGCAGTGCTAGAGATTCGACTGAAGAGTACTTC
CDR3aa: CSARDSTEEYF

abundance: -
v_gene: TRBV30
d_gene: -
j_gene: TRBJ1-1
CDR3nt: TGTGCCTGGAGTTCGTTAGGGGCAGGGGTTGCTTTCTTT
CDR3aa: CAWSSLGAGVAFF

abundance: few
v_gene: TRBV25-1
d_gene: TRBD1
j_gene: TRBJ1-1
CDR3nt: TGTGCCAGCAGTGAAGGGACAGGGAACCGCCCTGAAGCTTTCTTT
CDR3aa: CASSEGTGNRPEAFF

abundance: -
v_gene: TRBV12-5
d_gene: TRBD1
j_gene: TRBJ1-1
CDR3nt: TGTGCTAGTGAACTTCAGGGGGCGATCACTGAAGCTTTCTTT
CDR3aa: CASELQGAITEAFF

abundance: -
v_gene: TRBV2
d_gene: -
j_gene: TRBJ2-1
CDR3nt: TGTGCCAGCACCGGCCACTACCTGAGCTCCTACAATGAGCAGTTCTTC
CDR3aa: CASTGHYLSSYNEQFF

abundance: -
v_gene: TRBV20-1
d_gene: TRBD1
j_gene: TRBJ2-7
CDR3nt: TGCAGTGCGGGGGACAGTCCCAGGCAGTACTTC
CDR3aa: CSAGDSPRQYF

abundance: -
v_gene: TRBV11-2
d_gene: -
j_gene: TRBJ1-1
CDR3nt: TGTGCCAGCAGCTCGCAGGGTTTCGGGAACACTGAAGCTTTCTTT
CDR3aa: CASSSQGFGNTEAFF

abundance: -
v_gene: TRBV7-2
d_gene: TRBD1
j_gene: TRBJ2-5
CDR3nt: TGTGCCAGCAGCCTAGGGGACAGGGAGTTTCAAGAGACCCAGTACTTC
CDR3aa: CASSLGDREFQETQYF

abundance: -
v_gene: TRBV2
d_gene: -
j_gene: TRBJ1-2
CDR3nt: TGTGCCAGCAAGCGGGGGTTAGACTATGGCTACACCTTC
CDR3aa: CASKRGLDYGYTF

abundance: -
v_gene: TRBV2
d_gene: -
j_gene: TRBJ1-2
CDR3nt: TGTGCCAGCAGTGGCGAGCAGGGTCTCGGTGGCTACACCTTC
CDR3aa: CASSGEQGLGGYTF

abundance: few
v_gene: TRBV9
d_gene: TRBD2
j_gene: TRBJ2-3
CDR3nt: TGTGCCAGCAGCGTAGAGGCGGGAGGGACAGATACGCAGTATTTT
CDR3aa: CASSVEAGGTDTQYF

abundance: -
v_gene: TRBV10-3
d_gene: TRBD1
j_gene: TRBJ1-1
CDR3nt: TGTGCCATCGGCTCCCGGACAGGGGTGAACACTGAAGCTTTCTTT
CDR3aa: CAIGSRTGVNTEAFF

abundance: -
v_gene: TRBV2
d_gene: -
j_gene: TRBJ1-4
CDR3nt: TGTGCCAGCAGTGACAGGGGAACTAATGAAAAACTGTTTTTT
CDR3aa: CASSDRGTNEKLFF

abundance: -
v_gene: TRBV25-1
d_gene: -
j_gene: TRBJ2-7
CDR3nt: TGTGCCACTCAGCTTGACAGCTCCTACGAGCAGTACTTC
CDR3aa: CATQLDSSYEQYF

abundance: -
v_gene: TRBV6-5
d_gene: -
j_gene: TRBJ2-2
CDR3nt: TGTGCCAGCAGTTACGCAGGGACCGGGGAGCTGTTTTTT
CDR3aa: CASSYAGTGELFF

abundance: -
v_gene: TRBV19
d_gene: TRBD2
j_gene: TRBJ2-1
CDR3nt: TGTGCCAGTAGTATGGTAGCAACTAGCGGGAGAAATGAGCAGTTCTTC
CDR3aa: CASSMVATSGRNEQFF

abundance: -
v_gene: TRBV6-4
d_gene: -
j_gene: TRBJ1-1
CDR3nt: TGTGCCAGCAGTGAGGGGCAGGGAACTGAAGCTTTCTTT
CDR3aa: CASSEGQGTEAFF

abundance: -
v_gene: TRBV10-1
d_gene: TRBD2
j_gene: TRBJ2-1
CDR3nt: TGCGCCAGCAGTGTGGGGGGTACTAGCGGGAAGGGTCGGCAGTTCTTC
CDR3aa: CASSVGGTSGKGRQFF

abundance: -
v_gene: TRBV2
d_gene: -
j_gene: TRBJ2-3
CDR3nt: TGTGCCAGCATGGGGAGGCCCACAGATACGCAGTATTTT
CDR3aa: CASMGRPTDTQYF

abundance: -
v_gene: TRBV7-3
d_gene: -
j_gene: TRBJ2-3
CDR3nt: TGTGCCAGCAGCTTAATCTCTAGCGGCACAGATACGCAGTATTTT
CDR3aa: CASSLISSGTDTQYF

abundance: -
v_gene: TRBV7-8
d_gene: -
j_gene: TRBJ1-2
CDR3nt: TGTGCCAGCAGCCCTCGGGGGGACTATGGCTACACCTTC
CDR3aa: CASSPRGDYGYTF

abundance: -
v_gene: TRBV18
d_gene: -
j_gene: TRBJ2-3
CDR3nt: TGTGCCAGCTCACCCAGTCTAGCGACTTCTAGCACAGATACGCAGTATTTT
CDR3aa: CASSPSLATSSTDTQYF

abundance: -
v_gene: TRBV18
d_gene: -
j_gene: TRBJ2-7
CDR3nt: TGTGCCAGCTCACCATTCACCAGGGCCACCTCCTACGAGCAGTACTTC
CDR3aa: CASSPFTRATSYEQYF

abundance: -
v_gene: TRBV6-5
d_gene: TRBD1
j_gene: TRBJ1-1
CDR3nt: TGTGCCAGCAGTTATTGGACAGGGTTCACTGAAGCTTTCTTT
CDR3aa: CASSYWTGFTEAFF

abundance: -
v_gene: TRBV5-8
d_gene: TRBD1
j_gene: TRBJ1-5
CDR3nt: TGTGCCAGCAGAGCCGGGACAGGGGTGAGCAATCAGCCCCAGCATTTT
CDR3aa: CASRAGTGVSNQPQHF

abundance: -
v_gene: TRBV19
d_gene: TRBD1
j_gene: TRBJ1-1
CDR3nt: TGTGCCAGTAGTATCAGGGACAGGGGCCCTGAAGCTTTCTTT
CDR3aa: CASSIRDRGPEAFF

abundance: -
v_gene: TRBV15
d_gene: TRBD2
j_gene: TRBJ2-5
CDR3nt: TGTGCCACCAGCAGAGTTGGGGGGGTCCGGGAGACCCAGTACTTC
CDR3aa: CATSRVGGVRETQYF

abundance: -
v_gene: TRBV28
d_gene: -
j_gene: TRBJ1-2
CDR3nt: TGTGCCAGCAGTCCCCAGGGGAACTATGGCTACACCTTC
CDR3aa: CASSPQGNYGYTF

abundance: once
v_gene: TRBV5-1
d_gene: TRBD2
j_gene: TRBJ2-1
CDR3nt: TGCGCCAGCAGCGACGGACTAGCGGGGGGGCCTGAGCAGTTCTTC
CDR3aa: CASSDGLAGGPEQFF

abundance: -
v_gene: TRBV7-2
d_gene: TRBD1
j_gene: TRBJ2-5
CDR3nt: TGTGCCGGCAGCTTGACAGGGGCCCGGGAGACCCAGTACTTC
CDR3aa: CAGSLTGARETQYF

abundance: -
v_gene: TRBV11-3
d_gene: TRBD2
j_gene: TRBJ2-7
CDR3nt: TGTGCTTCTGGGGACTACAACTCCTACGAGCAGTACTTC
CDR3aa: CASGDYNSYEQYF

abundance: once
v_gene: TRBV19
d_gene: -
j_gene: TRBJ1-1
CDR3nt: TGTGCCAGTACCAGGGGATTGAGCACTGAAGCTTTCTTT
CDR3aa: CASTRGLSTEAFF

abundance: -
v_gene: TRBV19
d_gene: TRBD2
j_gene: TRBJ2-5
CDR3nt: TGTGCCAGTAGTATGGTCGGGAGGATGGGAGAGACCCAGTACTTC
CDR3aa: CASSMVGRMGETQYF

abundance: -
v_gene: TRBV5-1
d_gene: -
j_gene: TRBJ2-7
CDR3nt: TGCGCCAGCAGCTTGGGCGGAGGCCCCTACGAGCAGTACTTC
CDR3aa: CASSLGGGPYEQYF

abundance: few
v_gene: TRBV6-5
d_gene: -
j_gene: TRBJ1-5
CDR3nt: TGTGCCAGCAGCCAGGGGACTCAGCCCCAGCATTTT
CDR3aa: CASSQGTQPQHF

abundance: once
v_gene: TRBV5-1
d_gene: -
j_gene: TRBJ2-2
CDR3nt: TGCGCCAGCTCCCGAGCCGCGGTTGGGACTGATCCGAGTGTCGGGGAGCTGTTTTTT
CDR3aa: CASSRAAVGTDPSVGELFF

abundance: -
v_gene: TRBV4-1
d_gene: TRBD1
j_gene: TRBJ2-2
CDR3nt: TGCGCCAGCAGCCAGGGTCGACAGGGCCGCGACACCGGGGAGCTGTTTTTT
CDR3aa: CASSQGRQGRDTGELFF

abundance: -
v_gene: TRBV5-1
d_gene: TRBD1
j_gene: TRBJ2-4
CDR3nt: TGCGCCAGCAGCTTGGATGGACAGGGGGCCAAAAACATTCAGTACTTC
CDR3aa: CASSLDGQGAKNIQYF

abundance: few
v_gene: TRBV19
d_gene: -
j_gene: TRBJ1-2
CDR3nt: TGTGCCACACTAAGGGGTGGAGGCTACACCTTC
CDR3aa: CATLRGGGYTF

abundance: -
v_gene: TRBV11-2
d_gene: TRBD1
j_gene: TRBJ2-7
CDR3nt: TGTGCCAGCAGCGAGACAGGGGGCGCAGTCTACGAGCAGTACTTC
CDR3aa: CASSETGGAVYEQYF

abundance: -
v_gene: TRBV7-9
d_gene: -
j_gene: TRBJ1-5
CDR3nt: TGTGCCAGCAGTCGGGTCGGAGGGGATCAGCCCCAGCATTTT
CDR3aa: CASSRVGGDQPQHF